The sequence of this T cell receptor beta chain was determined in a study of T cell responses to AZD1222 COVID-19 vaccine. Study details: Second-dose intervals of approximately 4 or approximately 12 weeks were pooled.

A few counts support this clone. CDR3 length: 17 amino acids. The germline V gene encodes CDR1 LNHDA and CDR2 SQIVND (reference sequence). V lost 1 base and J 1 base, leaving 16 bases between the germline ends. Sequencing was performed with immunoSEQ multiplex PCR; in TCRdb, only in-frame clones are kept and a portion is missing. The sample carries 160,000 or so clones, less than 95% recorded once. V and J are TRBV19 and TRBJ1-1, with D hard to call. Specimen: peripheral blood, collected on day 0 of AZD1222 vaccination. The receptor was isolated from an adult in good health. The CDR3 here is CASSIVGGQFGNTEAFF. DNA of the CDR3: TGTGCCAGTAGTATAGTCGGCGGGCAATTCGGGAACACTGAAGCTTTCTTT.